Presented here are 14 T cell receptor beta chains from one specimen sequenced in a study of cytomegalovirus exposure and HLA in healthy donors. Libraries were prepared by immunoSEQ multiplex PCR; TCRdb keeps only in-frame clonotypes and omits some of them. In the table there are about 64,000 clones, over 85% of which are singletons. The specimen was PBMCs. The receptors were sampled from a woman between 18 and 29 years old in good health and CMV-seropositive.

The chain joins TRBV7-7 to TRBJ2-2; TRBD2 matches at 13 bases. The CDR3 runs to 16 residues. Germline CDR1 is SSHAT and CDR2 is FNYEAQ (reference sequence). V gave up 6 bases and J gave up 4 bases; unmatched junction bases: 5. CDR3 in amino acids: CASSLGLAGSTGELFF. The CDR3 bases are TGTGCCAGCAGTCTGGGACTAGCGGGGTCCACCGGGGAGCTGTTTTTT. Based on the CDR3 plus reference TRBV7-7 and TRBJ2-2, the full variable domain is GAGVSQSPRYKVTKRGQDVTLRCDPISSHATLYWYQQALGQGPEFLTYFNYEAQPDKSGLPSDRFSAERPEGSISTLTIQRTEQRDSAMYRCASSLGLAGSTGELFFGEGSRLTVL.

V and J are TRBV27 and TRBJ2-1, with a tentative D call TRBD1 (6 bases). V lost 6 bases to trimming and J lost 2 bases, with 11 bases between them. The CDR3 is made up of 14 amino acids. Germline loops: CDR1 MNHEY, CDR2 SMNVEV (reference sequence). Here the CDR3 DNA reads TGTGCCAGCAGACGGACAGACACCTACAATGAGCAGTTCTTC. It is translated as CASRRTDTYNEQFF.

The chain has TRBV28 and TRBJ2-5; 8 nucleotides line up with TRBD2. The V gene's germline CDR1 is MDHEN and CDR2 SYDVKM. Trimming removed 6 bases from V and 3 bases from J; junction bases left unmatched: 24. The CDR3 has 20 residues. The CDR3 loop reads CASRSGGDGPFSGPEETQYF. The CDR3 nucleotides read TGTGCCAGCAGGTCCGGGGGGGATGGTCCATTTTCGGGCCCTGAAGAGACCCAGTACTTC.

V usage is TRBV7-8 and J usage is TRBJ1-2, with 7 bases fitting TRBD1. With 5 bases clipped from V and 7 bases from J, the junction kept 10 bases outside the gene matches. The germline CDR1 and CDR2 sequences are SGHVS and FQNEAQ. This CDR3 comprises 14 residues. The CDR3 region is CASSRDRDEVGYTF. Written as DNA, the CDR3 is TGTGCCAGCAGCCGAGACAGGGACGAGGTTGGCTACACCTTC.

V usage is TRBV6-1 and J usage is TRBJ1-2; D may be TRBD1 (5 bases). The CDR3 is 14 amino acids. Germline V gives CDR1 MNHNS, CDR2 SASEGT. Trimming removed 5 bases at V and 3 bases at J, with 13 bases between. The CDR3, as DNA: TGTGCCAGCAGTCGTGGGGGGGGAGACTATGGCTACACCTTC. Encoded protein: CASSRGGGDYGYTF.

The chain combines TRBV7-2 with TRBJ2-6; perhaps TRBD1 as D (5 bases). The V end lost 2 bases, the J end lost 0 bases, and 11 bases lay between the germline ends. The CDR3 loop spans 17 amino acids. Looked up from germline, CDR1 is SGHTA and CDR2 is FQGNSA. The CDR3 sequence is CASSLQGFPSGANVLTF. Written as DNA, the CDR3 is TGTGCCAGCAGCTTACAGGGATTTCCCTCTGGGGCCAACGTCCTGACTTTC. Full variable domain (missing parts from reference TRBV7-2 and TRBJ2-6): GAGVSQSPSNKVTEKGKDVELRCDPISGHTALYWYRQSLGQGLEFLIYFQGNSAPDKSGLPSDRFSAERTGGSVSTLTIQRTQQEDSAVYLCASSLQGFPSGANVLTFGAGSRLTVL.

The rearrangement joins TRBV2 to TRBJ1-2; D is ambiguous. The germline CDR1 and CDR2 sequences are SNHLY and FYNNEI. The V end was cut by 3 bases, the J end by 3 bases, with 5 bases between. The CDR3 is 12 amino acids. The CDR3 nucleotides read TGTGCCAGCAGTGACGTTGACTATGGCTACACCTTC. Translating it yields CASSDVDYGYTF.

The CDR3 loop is CASSLLSSGEFYEQYF. CDR3 in DNA: TGTGCCAGCAGCTTGTTGTCCAGCGGGGAATTCTACGAGCAGTACTTC. This chain connects TRBV5-6 to TRBJ2-7; TRBD2 agrees at 7 bases. The CDR3 loop spans 16 amino acids. J lost 3 bases, V lost 1 base, and 10 bases had no gene match. Per germline, CDR1 SGHDT and CDR2 YYEEEE.

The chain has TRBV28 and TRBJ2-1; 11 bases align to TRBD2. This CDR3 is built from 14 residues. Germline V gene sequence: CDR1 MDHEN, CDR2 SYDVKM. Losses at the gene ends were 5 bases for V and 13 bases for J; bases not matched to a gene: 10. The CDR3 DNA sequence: TGTGCCAGCAGTCCCCATAGCGGGAGGGCCGGACAGTTCTTC. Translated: CASSPHSGRAGQFF. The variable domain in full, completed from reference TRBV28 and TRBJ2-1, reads DVKVTQSSRYLVKRTGEKVFLECVQDMDHENMFWYRQDPGLGLRLIYFSYDVKMKEKGDIPEGYSVSREKKERFSLILESASTNQTSMYLCASSPHSGRAGQFFGPGTRLTVL.

The CDR3 DNA reads TGTGCCAGCAGTTTTATCCATCTAGCGGGTAACACCGGGGAGCTGTTTTTT. Its protein is CASSFIHLAGNTGELFF. The rearrangement links TRBV28 to TRBJ2-2, with TRBD2 matching 8 bases. Germline assignment: CDR1 MDHEN and CDR2 SYDVKM. The trim removed 3 bases at V and 2 bases at J, leaving 8 bases unmatched. This CDR3 has 17 residues.

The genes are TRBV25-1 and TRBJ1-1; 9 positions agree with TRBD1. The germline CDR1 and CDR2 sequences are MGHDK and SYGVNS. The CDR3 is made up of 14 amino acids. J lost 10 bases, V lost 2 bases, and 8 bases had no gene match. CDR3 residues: CASSEKQGALGAFF. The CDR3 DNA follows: TGTGCCAGCAGTGAAAAACAGGGGGCATTGGGAGCTTTCTTT.

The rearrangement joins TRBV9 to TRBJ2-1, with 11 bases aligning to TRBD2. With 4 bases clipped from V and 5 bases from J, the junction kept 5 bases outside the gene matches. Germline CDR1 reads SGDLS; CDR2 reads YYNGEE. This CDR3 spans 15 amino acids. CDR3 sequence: CASSRLAGLNNEQFF. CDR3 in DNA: TGTGCCAGCAGCAGACTAGCGGGGCTAAACAATGAGCAGTTCTTC. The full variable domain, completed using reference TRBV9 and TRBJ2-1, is DSGVTQTPKHLITATGQRVTLRCSPRSGDLSVYWYQQSLDQGLQFLIQYYNGEERAKGNILERFSAQQFPDLHSELNLSSLELGDSALYFCASSRLAGLNNEQFFGPGTRLTVL.

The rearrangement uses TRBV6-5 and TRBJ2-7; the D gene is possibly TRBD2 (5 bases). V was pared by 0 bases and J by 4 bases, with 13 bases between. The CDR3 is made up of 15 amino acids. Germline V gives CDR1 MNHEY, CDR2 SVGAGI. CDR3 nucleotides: TGTGCCAGCAGTTACTCCCGGGCTGGCGGGTACGAGCAGTACTTC. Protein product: CASSYSRAGGYEQYF.

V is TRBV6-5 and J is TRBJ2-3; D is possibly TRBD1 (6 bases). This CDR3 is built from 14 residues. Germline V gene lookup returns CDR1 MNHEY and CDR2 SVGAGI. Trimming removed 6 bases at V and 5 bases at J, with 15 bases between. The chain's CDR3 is CASSRRTRGDTQYF. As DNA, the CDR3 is TGTGCCAGCAGCCGCCGGACCAGGGGAGATACGCAGTATTTT.